These 14 T cell receptor beta chains were all obtained from the same sample, sequenced in a study of T cell responses to AZD1222 COVID-19 vaccine. Sequenced by immunoSEQ multiplex PCR; TCRdb stores in-frame clones only, minus some. The sample has more than 100,000 clones; about nine tenths are singletons. This sample comprised peripheral blood, obtained 28 days after the second AZD1222 dose. The receptors derive from an adult who received the AZD1222 COVID-19 vaccine.

J is TRBJ1-2 and V is TRBV6-5, with 7 bases matching TRBD1. Germline-derived CDR1 and CDR2 are MNHEY and SVGAGI. This CDR3 has 14 amino acids. V lost 4 bases to trimming and J lost 4 bases; unmatched junction nucleotides: 6. The chain's CDR3 is CASSSRGGAYGYTF. Here the CDR3 DNA reads TGTGCCAGCAGTTCCCGAGGGGGCGCCTATGGCTACACCTTC.

The genes are TRBV2 and TRBJ1-2; the D is unclear. CDR1 and CDR2 from the germline V gene are SNHLY and FYNNEI. The length of the CDR3 is 14 residues. Trimming pared 6 bases from V and 5 bases from J, leaving 16 bases between. CDR3 nucleotides: TGTGCCAGCAGGCCAAGGAGGCCGGTGTATGGCTACACCTTC. Translated, it gives CASRPRRPVYGYTF.

V gene TRBV28 combines with J gene TRBJ2-1, with D possibly TRBD2 on 5 matching bases. From germline, CDR1 is MDHEN and CDR2 SYDVKM. V lost 2 bases to trimming and J lost 0 bases, with 11 bases between them. CDR3 length: 16 amino acids. As DNA, the CDR3 is TGTGCCAGCAGTTTACAGGACTCAATCTCCTACAATGAGCAGTTCTTC. Translating gives CASSLQDSISYNEQFF.

The CDR3 DNA reads as TGTGCCAGCAGTTACTCAGCGCGGGAGCAGGTCACCGGGGAGCTGTTTTTT. Translating gives CASSYSAREQVTGELFF. V is TRBV28 and J is TRBJ2-2, with 7 positions matching TRBD2. V shed 4 bases, J shed 4 bases, and the junction held 12 bases outside the gene matches. The CDR3 extends over 17 amino acids. Germline CDR1 is MDHEN and CDR2 is SYDVKM. The full variable domain, completed using reference TRBV28 and TRBJ2-2, is DVKVTQSSRYLVKRTGEKVFLECVQDMDHENMFWYRQDPGLGLRLIYFSYDVKMKEKGDIPEGYSVSREKKERFSLILESASTNQTSMYLCASSYSAREQVTGELFFGEGSRLTVL.

The chain couples TRBV28 to TRBJ2-7; D not resolved. Germline V gene lookup returns CDR1 MDHEN and CDR2 SYDVKM. The CDR3 consists of 13 residues. Trimming cost V 2 bases and J 9 bases, with 14 bases left between them. In nucleotides, the CDR3 is TGTGCCAGCAGTTTAAGAGTACCTACGTTGCAGTACTTC. The encoded protein is CASSLRVPTLQYF.

This clone was counted a single time. This rearrangement joins TRBV6-5 to TRBJ2-7; perhaps TRBD2 as D (5 bases). Germline CDR1 reads MNHEY; CDR2 reads SVGAGI. V was clipped by 8 bases and J by 3 bases, with 17 bases between them. This CDR3 spans 14 amino acids. CDR3 nucleotide sequence: TGTGCCAGCGGAGGCATCCGATTGGGCTACGAGCAGTACTTC. This codes for CASGGIRLGYEQYF.

The V call is TRBV18, the J call TRBJ1-1; D call uncertain. Trimming took 4 bases from V and 6 from J, leaving 9 bases between them. The CDR3 runs to 12 residues. CDR1 KGHSH and CDR2 LQKENI come from the germline V gene. CDR3 protein: CASSHPGAEAFF. CDR3 bases: TGTGCCAGCTCACACCCAGGCGCTGAAGCTTTCTTT.

The V gene is TRBV19, the J gene TRBJ2-7; D tentatively reads TRBD1 or TRBD2 (6 bases each). Germline V gene lookup returns CDR1 LNHDA and CDR2 SQIVND (reference sequence). Trimming shortened V by 7 bases and J by 5 bases, and 21 bases separated the two germline ends. This CDR3 has 15 amino acids. CDR3 sequence: CASTDSPGGRDEQYF. The CDR3 DNA reads as TGTGCCAGTACCGACAGCCCCGGGGGCAGGGACGAGCAGTACTTC. Variable domain in full (rest from reference TRBV19 and TRBJ2-7): DGGITQSPKYLFRKEGQNVTLSCEQNLNHDAMYWYRQDPGQGLRLIYYSQIVNDFQKGDIAEGYSVSREKKESFPLTVTSAQKNPTAFYLCASTDSPGGRDEQYFGPGTRLTVT.

The chain has TRBV10-1 and TRBJ2-5, with TRBD1 as a possible D gene (6 bases). V lost 6 bases to trimming and J lost 2 bases, with 13 bases between them. The CDR3 totals 14 residues. Germline loops: CDR1 WNHNN, CDR2 SYGVQD (reference sequence). CDR3 nucleotide sequence: TGCGCCAGCAGCCGGGACAAGCTACAAGAGACCCAGTACTTC. Residues: CASSRDKLQETQYF.

The chain carries TRBV13 and TRBJ2-5; D gene ambiguous. The CDR3 extends over 12 amino acids. Trimming removed 3 bases from V and 4 bases from J, with 6 bases in between. From germline, CDR1 is PRHDT and CDR2 FYEKMQ (reference sequence). The CDR3: CASSFSGETQYF. The DNA for the CDR3 is TGTGCCAGCAGCTTTTCTGGAGAGACCCAGTACTTC.

The chain combines TRBV19 with TRBJ1-1; possibly TRBD1 for D (5 bases). The CDR3 extends over 14 amino acids. The V end lost 6 bases, the J end lost 3 bases, and 14 bases lay between the germline ends. Germline V gives CDR1 LNHDA, CDR2 SQIVND (reference sequence). CDR3 in DNA: TGTGCCAGTAGGCGCAGGGTAGAGGACACTGAAGCTTTCTTT. Translation: CASRRRVEDTEAFF.

The rearrangement uses TRBV27 and TRBJ2-1, with 7 bases that match TRBD1. Looked up from germline, CDR1 is MNHEY and CDR2 is SMNVEV (reference sequence). V shed 6 bases and J 6 bases; nucleotides not matched to a gene: 14. This CDR3 has 16 residues. The CDR3 sequence: CASRGEGASQPNEQFF. In nucleotides, the CDR3 is TGTGCCAGCAGGGGAGAGGGGGCTAGCCAACCCAATGAGCAGTTCTTC.

The rearrangement joins TRBV14 to TRBJ1-2; TRBD1 matches at 9 bases. In germline, CDR1 is SGHDN, CDR2 FVKESK. V lost 5 bases and J lost 6; bases outside the gene matches: 7. There are 14 residues in the CDR3. The CDR3 sequence: CASSSRDRADGYTF. DNA for the CDR3: TGTGCCAGCAGCTCTCGGGACAGGGCGGATGGCTACACCTTC.

The V call is TRBV20-1, the J call TRBJ2-3; 7 bases are a match to TRBD2. J gave up 4 bases and V 3 bases, and 7 bases lay outside the gene matches. This CDR3 has 14 amino acids. The V gene's germline CDR1 is DFQATT and CDR2 SNEGSKA (reference sequence). CDR3 sequence (DNA): TGCAGTGCTAGTCTCGCGGGAGTAGCAGATACGCAGTATTTT. It translates to CSASLAGVADTQYF.